Included here is one TCR beta chain sequence, with context. Its antigen is undetermined. These data come from a study of beta chain features in type 1 diabetes. Study results and limitations: There was a moderate but significant shortening of TCRB CDR3s in all four CD4+ subsets of Type 1 diabetes patients.

The isolated RNA, all of it, was reverse transcribed, so expressed TCRB transcripts were what got sequenced. Repertoires were generated with immunoSEQ multiplex PCR, while TCRdb's copy carries only in-frame clones and drops some. The data contain 150,000 to 200,000 clones, almost 65% of them singletons. V dropped 4 bases and J dropped 7; count of bases not matched to a gene: 2. Germline CDR1 is SEHNR and CDR2 is FQNEAQ (reference sequence). The CDR3 is made up of 14 amino acids. The sample taken for sequencing was naive CD4+ T cells from blood. The rearrangement links TRBV7-9 to TRBJ1-6; 9 bases align to TRBD1. The TCR was taken from a man between 25 and 39 years old with type 1 diabetes. The CDR3 region is CASSWTGDNSPLHF. The CDR3 DNA sequence: TGTGCCAGCAGCTGGACAGGGGACAATTCACCCCTCCACTTT.